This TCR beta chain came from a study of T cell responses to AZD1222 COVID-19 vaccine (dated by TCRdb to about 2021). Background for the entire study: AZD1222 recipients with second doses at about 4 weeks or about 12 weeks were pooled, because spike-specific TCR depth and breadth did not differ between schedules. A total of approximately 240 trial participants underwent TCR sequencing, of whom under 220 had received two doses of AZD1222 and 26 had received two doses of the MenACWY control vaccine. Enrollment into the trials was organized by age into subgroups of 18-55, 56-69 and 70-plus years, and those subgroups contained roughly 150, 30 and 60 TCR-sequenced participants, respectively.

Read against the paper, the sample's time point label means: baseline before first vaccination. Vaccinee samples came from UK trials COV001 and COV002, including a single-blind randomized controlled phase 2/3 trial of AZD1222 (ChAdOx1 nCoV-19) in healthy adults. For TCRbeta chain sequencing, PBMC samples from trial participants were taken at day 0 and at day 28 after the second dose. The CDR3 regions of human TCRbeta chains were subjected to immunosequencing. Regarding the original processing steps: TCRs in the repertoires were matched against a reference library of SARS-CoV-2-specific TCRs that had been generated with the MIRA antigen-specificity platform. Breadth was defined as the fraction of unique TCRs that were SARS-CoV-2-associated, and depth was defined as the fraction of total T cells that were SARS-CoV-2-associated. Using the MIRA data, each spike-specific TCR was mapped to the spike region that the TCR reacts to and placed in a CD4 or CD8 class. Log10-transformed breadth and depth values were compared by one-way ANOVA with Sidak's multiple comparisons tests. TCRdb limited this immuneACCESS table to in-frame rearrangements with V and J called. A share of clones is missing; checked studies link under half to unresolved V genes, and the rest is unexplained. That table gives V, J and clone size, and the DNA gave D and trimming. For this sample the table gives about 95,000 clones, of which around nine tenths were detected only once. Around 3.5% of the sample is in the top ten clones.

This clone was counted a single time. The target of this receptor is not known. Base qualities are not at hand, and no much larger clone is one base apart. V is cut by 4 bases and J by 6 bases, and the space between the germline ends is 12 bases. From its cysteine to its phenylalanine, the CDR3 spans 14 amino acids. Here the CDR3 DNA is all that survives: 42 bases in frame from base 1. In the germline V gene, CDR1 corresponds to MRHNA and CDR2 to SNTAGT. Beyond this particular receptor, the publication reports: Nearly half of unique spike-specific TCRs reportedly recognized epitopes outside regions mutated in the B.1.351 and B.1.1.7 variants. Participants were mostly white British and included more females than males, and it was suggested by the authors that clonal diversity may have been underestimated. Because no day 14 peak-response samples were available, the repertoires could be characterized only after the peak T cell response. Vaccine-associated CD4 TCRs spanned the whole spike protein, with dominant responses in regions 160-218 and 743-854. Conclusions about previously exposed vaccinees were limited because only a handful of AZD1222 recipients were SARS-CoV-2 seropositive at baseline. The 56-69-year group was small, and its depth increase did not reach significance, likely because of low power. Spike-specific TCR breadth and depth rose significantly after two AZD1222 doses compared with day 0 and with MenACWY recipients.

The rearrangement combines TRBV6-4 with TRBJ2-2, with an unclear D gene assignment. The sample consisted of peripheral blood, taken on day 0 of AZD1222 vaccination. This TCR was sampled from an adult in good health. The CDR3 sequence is CASSASTEAGELFF. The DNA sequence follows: TGTGCCAGCAGTGCCTCTACAGAGGCCGGGGAGCTGTTTTTT.